This paragraph reports one T cell receptor beta chain. What it recognizes is unknown. This specimen belongs to a study of T cells expressing NK-cell markers. Libraries used 5'RACE template switching adding universal primer site and UMIs. TCRdb re-analyzed the 5' RACE reads; it lists each CDR3 protein once, without DNA. Across fewer than 400,000 distinct CDR3 sequences, the top ten clones capture roughly a tenth of the sample. CDR3 length: 15 amino acids. CDR1 MNHNY and CDR2 SVGAGI come from the germline V gene (reference sequence). Findings of the study overall: Five to seven of the donors carried dominant NKG2C+ clonotypes that took up 1.0-7.0% of their CD8+ T cells.

The chain has TRBV6-6 and TRBJ1-6; the TCRdb call, TRBD1, lacks DNA for checking. Sample: blood T cells: a sorted CD56 or NKG2C T cell subset, CD4+ or CD8+ T cells, or bulk PBMC T cells (not recorded which). The sequence was collected from a woman in her forties or fifties in good health. The CDR3: CASTLTDVYNSPLHF.